The sequence of this TCR beta chain was determined in a study of T cells after yellow fever vaccination. General study points: Subsequent booster samples again held most clones from primary vaccination (around 96% CD4, about 90% CD8).

About this clonotype itself: No antigen is known for it.

Each CDR3 protein gets one entry after TCRdb re-called the 5' RACE reads with MiXCR. The data contain 300,000 to 350,000 distinct CDR3 sequences, approximately 4.5% of them singletons. The sample in question was PBMCs, obtained 15 days after the yellow fever booster vaccination. The source is a man younger than 30 who received the YFV17D yellow fever vaccine.

CDR3 sequence (DNA): TGCAGTGCTATAGACCCGGACACCGGGGAGCTGTTTTTT. Its protein is CSAIDPDTGELFF. J is TRBJ2-2 and V is TRBV20-1; no clear D. The germline V gene encodes CDR1 DFQATT and CDR2 SNEGSKA (reference sequence). V was pared by 4 bases and J by 3 bases, with 9 bases between. The CDR3 loop spans 13 amino acids.